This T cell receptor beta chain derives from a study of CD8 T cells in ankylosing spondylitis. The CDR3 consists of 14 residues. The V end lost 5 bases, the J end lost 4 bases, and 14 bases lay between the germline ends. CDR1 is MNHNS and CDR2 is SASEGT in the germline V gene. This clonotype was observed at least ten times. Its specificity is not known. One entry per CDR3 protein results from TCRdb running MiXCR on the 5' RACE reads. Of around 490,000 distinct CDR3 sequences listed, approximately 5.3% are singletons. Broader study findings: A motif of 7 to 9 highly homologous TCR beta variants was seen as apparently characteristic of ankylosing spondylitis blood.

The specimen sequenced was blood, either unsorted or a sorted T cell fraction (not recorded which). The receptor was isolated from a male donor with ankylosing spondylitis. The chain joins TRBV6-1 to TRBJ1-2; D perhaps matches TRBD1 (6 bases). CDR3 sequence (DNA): TGTGCCAGCAGTAAACTCAGGGGCCTCTATGGCTACACCTTC. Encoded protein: CASSKLRGLYGYTF.